This T cell receptor (beta chain) was sequenced for a study of shared clonotypes between healthy human individuals. General study findings and limits: Non-shared clonotypes showed lower generation probabilities than clonotypes common to all four donors.

This clone was seen more than once but under ten times. Its target is not known. Germline CDR1 is SQVTM and CDR2 is ANQGSEA. V trimming: 4 bases; J trimming: 0 bases; junction bases outside the gene matches: 7. The CDR3 length is 15 residues. Here immunoSEQ multiplex PCR was the method, and the copy in TCRdb shows in-frame clones only, minus some. The sample comprises about 980,000 clones, over 60% of which are singletons, and around 1.4% rests with the top ten. The receptor's source is a man between 18 and 35 years old in good health. This sequence joins TRBV29-1 and TRBJ2-3, with 7 nucleotides matching TRBD2. The sample comprised memory CD4+ T cells sorted from blood. Subset in this sample: CD45RA-negative fraction. The CDR3 loop reads CSVADGGSSTDTQYF. For the CDR3, the DNA is TGCAGCGTTGCGGACGGGGGGTCTAGCACAGATACGCAGTATTTT.